The 18 T cell receptor beta chains presented below share a single source sample, sequenced in a study of CD8 T cells in Susac syndrome. When the RNA was reverse transcribed, random hexamers were used with an input of about 0.5 to 1 ug. TCRdb used MiXCR to reprocess the immunoSEQ multiplex PCR reads, holding one entry per CDR3 protein. The sample consists of approximately 120,000 distinct CDR3 sequences, 96% of them appearing once. Sequencing was done on a sample of CD4+ T cells from PBMCs. Receptors were obtained from a human donor in good health.

This chain connects TRBV3-1 to TRBJ1-1; TRBD1 matches 9 bases. J lost 2 bases, V lost 4 bases, and 5 bases had no gene match. CDR3 size: 15 residues. Germline assignment: CDR1 LGHDT and CDR2 YNNKEL (reference sequence). In DNA, the CDR3 is TGTGCCAGCAGCCGGACAGGGGTAGGCAACACTGAAGCTTTCTTT. Its translation is CASSRTGVGNTEAFF.

This chain connects TRBV6-5 to TRBJ2-1; the D gene is possibly TRBD2 (6 bases). The CDR3 runs 17 residues. CDR1 and CDR2 (germline): MNHEY, SVGAGI. The germline V and J ends were trimmed by 0 bases and 1 base, with 13 bases remaining between them. CDR3 sequence reads: CASSYSIERASYNEQFF. The CDR3 DNA is TGTGCCAGCAGTTACTCGATCGAGCGGGCATCCTACAATGAGCAGTTCTTC.

The genes are TRBV4-1 and TRBJ2-7, with 12 bases aligning to TRBD2. Germline lookup yields CDR1 MGHRA and CDR2 YSYEKL. The CDR3 has 15 amino acids. V lost 1 base and J lost 3; bases outside the gene matches: 1. This CDR3 reads CASSQGTSGVYEQYF. CDR3 nucleotides: TGCGCCAGCAGCCAAGGGACTAGCGGGGTCTACGAGCAGTACTTC.

V is TRBV5-1 and J is TRBJ2-7; TRBD1 matches at 7 bases. V shed 4 bases and J 3 bases; nucleotides not matched to a gene: 4. Germline-derived CDR1 and CDR2 are SGHRS and YFSETQ. The CDR3 contains 13 residues. CDR3 bases: TGCGCCAGCAGCCTGGGACAGCTCTACGAGCAGTACTTC. Amino acids: CASSLGQLYEQYF.

V gene TRBV29-1 combines with J gene TRBJ2-5, with D perhaps TRBD2 (6 bases). The CDR3 has 13 amino acids. Germline CDR1 reads SQVTM; CDR2 reads ANQGSEA. Deletions cut 0 bases from V and 4 bases from J, with 9 bases between. The CDR3 DNA reads as TGCAGCGTTGAAGAACTGGGGGGAGAGACCCAGTACTTC. Its translation: CSVEELGGETQYF.

The V call is TRBV7-2, the J call TRBJ1-2, with D possibly TRBD1 on 5 matching bases. Germline V gene data show CDR1 as SGHTA and CDR2 as FQGNSA. The ends were cut back, 1 base at V and 8 bases at J, with 8 bases in the middle. The CDR3 extends over 12 amino acids. CDR3 sequence: CASSLVRDGYTF. The CDR3 region has the DNA TGTGCCAGCAGCTTAGTCAGGGACGGCTACACCTTC.

CDR3 residues: CASSLVGGHQETQYF. CDR3 sequence (DNA): TGCGCCAGCAGCTTGGTCGGGGGCCACCAAGAGACCCAGTACTTC. The rearrangement joins TRBV5-1 to TRBJ2-5; the D call may be TRBD1 or TRBD2 (6 bases each). Germline V gene data show CDR1 as SGHRS and CDR2 as YFSETQ. Trimming pared 0 bases from V and 0 bases from J, leaving 9 bases between. This CDR3 has 15 amino acids.

Of note for this clonotype: Relative to the germline gene, one junction end is altered; a read error may explain this. The chain recombines TRBV7-7 with TRBJ2-1; D may correspond to TRBD1 or TRBD2 (5 bases each). Looked up from germline, CDR1 is SSHAT and CDR2 is FNYEAQ (reference sequence). CDR3 length: 16 residues. CDR3 residues: CASSLAPKGAHNEQFF. DNA of the CDR3: TGTGCTAGCAGCTTAGCGCCGAAAGGGGCCCACAATGAGCAGTTCTTC.

The chain carries TRBV9 and TRBJ2-5; D may correspond to TRBD1 or TRBD2 (5 bases each). CDR3 length: 13 amino acids. Germline assignment: CDR1 SGDLS and CDR2 YYNGEE. Trimming took 2 bases from V and 1 from J, leaving 6 bases between them. The CDR3 here is CASSVGVQETQYF. The CDR3 DNA reads as TGTGCCAGCAGCGTGGGGGTCCAAGAGACCCAGTACTTC. The full variable domain, rest sourced from reference TRBV9 and TRBJ2-5, is DSGVTQTPKHLITATGQRVTLRCSPRSGDLSVYWYQQSLDQGLQFLIQYYNGEERAKGNILERFSAQQFPDLHSELNLSSLELGDSALYFCASSVGVQETQYFGPGTRLLVL.

This chain uses TRBV15 with TRBJ2-4, with D perhaps matching TRBD2 (5 bases). The CDR3 loop spans 16 amino acids. Germline loops: CDR1 LNHNV, CDR2 YYDKDF (reference sequence). The V and J ends lost 1 base and 5 bases respectively, with 15 bases between them. The CDR3 protein is CATSRGGLDSQNIQYF. The CDR3 coding sequence is TGTGCCACCAGCAGAGGAGGGCTGGATTCGCAAAACATTCAGTACTTC. Using reference TRBV15 and TRBJ2-4 for the parts outside the CDR3, the full variable domain is DAMVIQNPRYQVTQFGKPVTLSCSQTLNHNVMYWYQQKSSQAPKLLFHYYDKDFNNEADTPDNFQSRRPNTSFCFLDIRSPGLGDTAMYLCATSRGGLDSQNIQYFGAGTRLSVL.

The chain links TRBV28 to TRBJ2-7, with D hard to call. Trimming cost V 6 bases and J 0 bases, with 9 bases left between them. The CDR3 spans 13 residues. The germline CDR1 and CDR2 sequences are MDHEN and SYDVKM. In nucleotides, the CDR3 is TGTGCCAGCAGCCCCCTAAACTCCTACGAGCAGTACTTC. The encoded protein is CASSPLNSYEQYF.

The chain joins TRBV25-1 to TRBJ2-7; 7 positions match TRBD1. The CDR3 totals 14 residues. The germline V gene encodes CDR1 MGHDK and CDR2 SYGVNS. With 3 bases clipped from V and 5 bases from J, the junction kept 7 bases outside the gene matches. The CDR3 loop is CASSEEVGGNEQYF. The CDR3 DNA follows: TGTGCCAGCAGTGAGGAGGTAGGGGGCAACGAGCAGTACTTC.

The chain couples TRBV24-1 to TRBJ2-5; 7 positions agree with TRBD1. Germline CDR1 reads KGHDR; CDR2 reads SFDVKD. The length of the CDR3 is 15 residues. Trimming removed 5 bases from V and 4 bases from J; junction bases left unmatched: 9. The CDR3: CATSVPVGQLETQYF. The CDR3 DNA sequence: TGTGCCACCAGTGTTCCCGTGGGACAGTTAGAGACCCAGTACTTC.

The rearrangement links TRBV6-2 or TRBV6-3 to TRBJ1-1, with D unclear. The CDR3 has 15 amino acids. The V end was cut by 2 bases, the J end by 0 bases, with 10 bases between. Germline CDR1 MNHEY, CDR2 SVGEGT. The CDR3 is CASSYPSGVNTEAFF. CDR3 coding DNA: TGTGCCAGCAGTTACCCCTCGGGAGTGAACACTGAAGCTTTCTTT.

The chain uses TRBV20-1 and TRBJ2-2, with 12 bases that match TRBD2. CDR1 DFQATT and CDR2 SNEGSKA come from the germline V gene (reference sequence). This CDR3 is 16 amino acids long. Unmatched junction bases numbered 4, after V lost 5 bases and J lost 0 bases. CDR3 sequence reads: CSAPLAGGPNTGELFF. The CDR3 DNA follows: TGCAGTGCTCCTCTAGCGGGAGGGCCGAACACCGGGGAGCTGTTTTTT.

The chain joins TRBV12-3 or TRBV12-4 to TRBJ2-3, with D tentatively TRBD1 or TRBD2 (6 bases each). The CDR3 extends over 13 amino acids. V was shortened by 5 bases and J by 2 bases, with 8 bases between the two germline ends. CDR3 sequence: CASSGGHTDTQYF. CDR3 nucleotide sequence: TGTGCCAGCAGTGGGGGGCACACAGATACGCAGTATTTT.

V and J are TRBV7-9 and TRBJ1-1; tentatively, D is TRBD1 (6 bases). Germline assignment: CDR1 SEHNR and CDR2 FQNEAQ (reference sequence). This CDR3 has 14 amino acids. Trimming cost V 4 bases and J 11 bases, with 20 bases left between them. The CDR3 DNA reads as TGTGCCAGCAGCTCACCAGGACAGACAGCGCACGCTTTCTTT. Its translation is CASSSPGQTAHAFF.

This chain links TRBV3-1 with TRBJ2-3; possibly TRBD2 for D (6 bases). Trimming shortened V by 2 bases and J by 4 bases, and 16 bases separated the two germline ends. Per germline, CDR1 LGHDT and CDR2 YNNKEL (reference sequence). The CDR3 sequence is 16 residues long. For the CDR3, the DNA is TGTGCCAGCAGCCAAAGGGTCGGGGGTGGCGCAGATACGCAGTATTTT. Translation: CASSQRVGGGADTQYF.